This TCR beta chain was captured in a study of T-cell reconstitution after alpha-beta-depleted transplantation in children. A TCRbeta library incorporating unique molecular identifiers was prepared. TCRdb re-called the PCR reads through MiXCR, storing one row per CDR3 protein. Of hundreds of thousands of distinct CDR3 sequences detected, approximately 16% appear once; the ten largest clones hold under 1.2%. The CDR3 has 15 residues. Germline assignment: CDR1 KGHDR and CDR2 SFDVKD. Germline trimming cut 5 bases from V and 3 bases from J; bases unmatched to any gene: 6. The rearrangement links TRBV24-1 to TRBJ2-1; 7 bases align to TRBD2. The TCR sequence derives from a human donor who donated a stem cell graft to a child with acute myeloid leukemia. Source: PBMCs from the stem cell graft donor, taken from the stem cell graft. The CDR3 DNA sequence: TGTGCCACCAGTGCCCCCCTAGCGGACTACAATGAGCAGTTCTTC. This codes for CATSAPLADYNEQFF.